This T cell receptor (beta chain) derives from a study of cytomegalovirus exposure and HLA in healthy donors. Study results and limitations: Donors were assumed by presence/absence analyses to have roughly uniform sequencing depth. Relative to the approximately 670-donor mean, N-insertions were reportedly fewer in an Asian-associated ancestry cluster in a later analysis. Among immune exposure information, only CMV serostatus was available. Most TCRs appeared rarely, but some public TCRs recurred in many donors.

Concerning this clone: The target antigen is unknown.

Per the germline V gene, CDR1 is PRHDT and CDR2 is FYEKMQ (reference sequence). Trimming at V came to 5 bases and at J to 1 base, leaving 7 bases not matched to a gene. The CDR3 is made up of 16 amino acids. Use of 60 Vbeta and 13 Jbeta primers characterized the PCR. TCRdb's copy holds only in-frame clones and misses some; the assay was immunoSEQ multiplex PCR. The profile shows roughly 100,000 clones, almost 80% of them singletons. This chain uses TRBV13 with TRBJ2-3; 9 positions agree with TRBD1. The TCR comes from a man aged 45-60 years in good health and CMV-seropositive. Material for sequencing was PBMCs. CDR3 in DNA: TGTGCCAGCAGCGCCCGGACAGGGGCGGGCACAGATACGCAGTATTTT. Its protein product is CASSARTGAGTDTQYF.